The next 20 T cell receptor beta chains were all read from a single sample in a study of T cells in Graves' hyperthyroidism and ophthalmopathy. Researchers took RNA transcripts and amplified the TCR beta CDR3 regions from them. Primed by the HTBI set, a first-round RT-PCR was run on the TCR CDR3. TCRdb fed the multiplex PCR reads into MiXCR, producing one record per CDR3 protein. The repertoire holds 280,000 or so distinct CDR3 sequences, with about 25% as singletons. Sequenced input: blood. These receptor sequences come from a man in his forties with Graves' hyperthyroidism that later progressed to Graves' ophthalmopathy.

Ten or more counts support this clonotype. The chain carries TRBV6-2 or TRBV6-3 and TRBJ1-2; D is unresolved. Per germline, CDR1 MNHEY and CDR2 SVGEGT. The V end was cut by 7 bases, the J end by 7 bases, with 13 bases between. This CDR3 is built from 12 residues. The CDR3 spells CASTQSWVGYTF. CDR3 in DNA: TGTGCCAGCACCCAGAGTTGGGTTGGCTACACCTTC.

This clonotype was detected many times. The chain has TRBV12-3 or TRBV12-4 and TRBJ2-5, with 7 bases that match TRBD1. The CDR3 covers 17 residues. J was trimmed by 0 bases and V by 0 bases; bases with no gene match: 7. The chain's CDR3 is CASSLARGQAYQETQYF. In DNA, the CDR3 is TGTGCCAGCAGTTTAGCGCGAGGACAGGCGTACCAAGAGACCCAGTACTTC.

In its sample, this clonotype was seen many times. In DNA, the CDR3 is TGCGCCAGCAAAACAAACACGGGGAATTCACCCCTCCACTTT. This translates into CASKTNTGNSPLHF. The chain couples TRBV5-1 to TRBJ1-6; D is undetermined. Trimming took 6 bases from V and 7 from J, leaving 14 bases between them. CDR1 is SGHRS, CDR2 YFSETQ, per germline. The CDR3 extends over 14 amino acids.

The chain recombines TRBV6-1 with TRBJ1-1; D gene ambiguous. Trimming removed 8 bases from V and 5 bases from J, with 12 bases in between. The CDR3 has 12 residues. Germline V gives CDR1 MNHNS, CDR2 SASEGT. Written as DNA, the CDR3 is TGTGCCAGCTTTGTCCGTGGGACTGAAGCTTTCTTT. Translated, it gives CASFVRGTEAFF.

This clonotype was detected a few times. V usage is TRBV12-3 or TRBV12-4 and J usage is TRBJ1-1; possibly TRBD1 for D (5 bases). The CDR3 covers 14 residues. Trimming took 5 bases from V and 0 from J, leaving 10 bases between them. In nucleotides, the CDR3 is TGTGCCAGCAGTCCTGACAGTCTGAACACTGAAGCTTTCTTT. It yields the protein CASSPDSLNTEAFF.

In its sample, this clonotype was seen many times. The V call is TRBV5-1, the J call TRBJ1-2, with a weak D call TRBD1 (5 bases). Germline V gives CDR1 SGHRS, CDR2 YFSETQ. The CDR3 is 14 amino acids. The V end was cut by 2 bases, the J end by 3 bases, with 11 bases between. CDR3 protein: CASSFDSLDYGYTF. As DNA, the CDR3 is TGCGCCAGCAGCTTCGACAGTCTAGACTATGGCTACACCTTC.

The chain employs TRBV6-2 or TRBV6-3 and TRBJ2-2; TRBD1 matches 7 bases. Germline trimming cut 0 bases from V and 1 base from J; bases unmatched to any gene: 2. Germline V gene data show CDR1 as MNHEY and CDR2 as SVGEGT. This CDR3 spans 16 amino acids. The CDR3 bases are TGTGCCAGCAGTTACTCGAGACAGGGGAACACCGGGGAGCTGTTTTTT. Its translation: CASSYSRQGNTGELFF.

This clonotype was recorded at least ten times. The rearrangement links TRBV29-1 to TRBJ2-2; the match to TRBD1 covers 9 bases. Germline CDR1 is SQVTM and CDR2 is ANQGSEA. The trim removed 6 bases at V and 7 bases at J, leaving 9 bases unmatched. The CDR3 sequence is 14 residues long. This chain's CDR3 is CSVGQGGYSGELFF. For the CDR3, the DNA is TGCAGCGTGGGACAGGGAGGTTACAGCGGGGAGCTGTTTTTT.

V gene TRBV6-5 combines with J gene TRBJ1-2; 8 nucleotides line up with TRBD1. V dropped 4 bases and J dropped 1; count of bases not matched to a gene: 5. The germline V gene encodes CDR1 MNHEY and CDR2 SVGAGI. This CDR3 comprises 15 residues. The DNA of the CDR3 is TGTGCCAGCAGTTTTGGACAGGGAGTTAACTATGGCTACACCTTC. It is translated as CASSFGQGVNYGYTF.

This clonotype appeared many times. One junction end disagrees with the germline gene, perhaps due to a read error. The genes are TRBV27 and TRBJ2-2, with D perhaps TRBD1 (6 bases). CDR3 length: 17 residues. CDR1 MNHEY and CDR2 SMNVEV come from the germline V gene (reference sequence). The CDR3 sequence is CASSLGPQGFDTRELFF. The CDR3 DNA reads TGTGCCAGCAGTTTAGGCCCCCAGGGGTTTGACACCAGGGAGCTGTTTTTT.

The chain employs TRBV12-3 or TRBV12-4 and TRBJ2-5, with 7 bases lining up with TRBD1. V was clipped by 2 bases and J by 7 bases; unmatched bases: 4. This CDR3 has 13 residues. The CDR3 coding sequence is TGTGCCAGCAGTTTACAGCAGGGGGTGACCCAGTACTTC. This gives the protein CASSLQQGVTQYF.

In its sample, this clonotype was seen many times. This sequence joins TRBV12-3 or TRBV12-4 and TRBJ2-2, with 8 bases aligning to TRBD2. This CDR3 comprises 15 residues. The junction had 9 bases not matched to a gene; V was cut back by 6 bases and J by 6 bases. The CDR3 region has the DNA TGTGCCAGCAGACCGAGCGGGAGTGGGGCCGGGGAGCTGTTTTTT. Its translation: CASRPSGSGAGELFF.

This clonotype occurred many times. This chain links TRBV6-1 with TRBJ2-7, with 9 positions matching TRBD1. CDR3 size: 15 residues. Trimming removed 4 bases from V and 2 bases from J; junction bases left unmatched: 6. CDR1 MNHNS and CDR2 SASEGT come from the germline V gene. The CDR3 DNA reads TGTGCCAGCAGTGGGGACAGGGCCCCAACCTACGAGCAGTACTTC. Translating gives CASSGDRAPTYEQYF.

This clonotype was counted ten times or more. This chain uses TRBV20-1 with TRBJ2-5; 13 bases agree with TRBD2. The germline V gene encodes CDR1 DFQATT and CDR2 SNEGSKA (reference sequence). V lost 0 bases, J lost 7 bases, and 5 bases stayed unmatched. The CDR3 contains 15 residues. DNA of the CDR3: TGCAGTGCTAGAGAGGGACTAGCGGGAAGTGGGACCCAGTACTTC. Translation gives CSAREGLAGSGTQYF.

This clonotype was observed many times. The V and J genes are TRBV6-6 and TRBJ1-2; D remains unclear. The CDR3 is 13 amino acids. Trimming removed 6 bases at V and 2 bases at J, with 10 bases between. Germline loops: CDR1 MNHNY, CDR2 SVGAGI (reference sequence). CDR3 bases: TGTGCCAGCAGCAGTGTCGGGAACTATGGCTACACCTTC. It specifies CASSSVGNYGYTF.

This clonotype occurred many times. This chain connects TRBV29-1 to TRBJ1-1, with D possibly TRBD1 on 6 matching bases. CDR3 length: 13 amino acids. The germline CDR1 and CDR2 sequences are SQVTM and ANQGSEA. V was pared by 4 bases and J by 1 base, with 10 bases between. The CDR3 nucleotides are TGCAGCGTTGGACAGGCCGAGAACACTGAAGCTTTCTTT. Translating it yields CSVGQAENTEAFF.

In its sample, this clonotype ranks as large. CDR3 sequence (DNA): TGCAGTGCCAACGATCTGGTATCTCAGCCCCAGCATTTT. Translation: CSANDLVSQPQHF. V is TRBV20-1 and J is TRBJ1-5; D ambiguous. The CDR3 loop spans 13 amino acids. V was pared by 6 bases and J by 6 bases, with 15 bases between. CDR1 and CDR2 from the germline V gene are DFQATT and SNEGSKA (reference sequence).

This clonotype has at least ten counts. This chain joins TRBV7-3 and TRBJ1-1; possibly TRBD1 for D (5 bases). V gave up 5 bases and J gave up 1 base, with 14 bases separating them. This CDR3 comprises 15 residues. Germline V CDR1 and CDR2: SGHTA, FQGTGA. CDR3 residues: CASSPTPGQNTEAFF. In DNA form, the CDR3 reads TGTGCCAGCAGCCCAACCCCGGGGCAGAACACTGAAGCTTTCTTT.

This clonotype has just a few counts. The V and J genes are TRBV28 and TRBJ1-1; D not resolved. This CDR3 is 14 amino acids long. The V end was cut by 1 base, the J end by 3 bases, with 9 bases between. Germline V gene sequence: CDR1 MDHEN, CDR2 SYDVKM. The CDR3 DNA reads TGTGCCAGCAGTTTATCCGACGGATACACTGAAGCTTTCTTT. Its translation: CASSLSDGYTEAFF.

This clonotype was detected many times. CDR3 region: CASSWKTSGTTYEQYF. In DNA, the CDR3 is TGCGCCAGCAGCTGGAAGACTAGCGGAACAACCTACGAGCAGTACTTC. The V and J genes are TRBV5-1 and TRBJ2-7; 9 bases fit TRBD2. The trim removed 3 bases at V and 2 bases at J, leaving 9 bases unmatched. Looked up from germline, CDR1 is SGHRS and CDR2 is YFSETQ. This CDR3 comprises 16 residues.